The sequence of this T cell receptor beta chain was determined in a study of regulatory T cells in long-lasting Graves disease. Time point specified: persistent/refractory GD, antithyroid drugs over 5 years with positive TRAb. Construction of the TCR library relied on RNA isolated from PBMCs. This clonotype was seen repeatedly, ten times or more. Relying on iRepertoire HTBI primers and Arm-PCR of CDR3 regions, the team built TCR beta libraries. From the multiplex PCR reads, TCRdb called clonotypes with MiXCR, one entry per CDR3 protein. The profile shows approximately 470,000 distinct CDR3 sequences, around 20% of them singletons. The receptor comes from a female donor with Graves disease. The source material was peripheral blood mononuclear cells (PBMCs), sampled when the disease was refractory, from a patient treated with antithyroid drugs.

This CDR3 reads CASSVEASGSLGEQYF. For the CDR3, the DNA is TGTGCCAGCAGCGTAGAGGCTAGCGGGAGCCTAGGCGAGCAGTACTTC. The chain recombines TRBV9 with TRBJ2-7; 10 nucleotides align to TRBD2. The J segment lost 6 bases and the V segment lost 0 bases, leaving 9 bases of the junction unmatched. Germline CDR1 and CDR2: SGDLS and YYNGEE. This CDR3 has 16 amino acids.